A single sample is the source of the 7 T cell receptor beta chains below, sequenced in a study of blood T cell repertoires in COVID-19. TCRdb's copy holds only in-frame clones and misses some; the assay was immunoSEQ multiplex PCR. The data hold 150,000 to 200,000 clones, with around 82% observed a single time. Specimen: peripheral blood. Every receptor here comes from a woman aged 40 to 49 with COVID-19, enrolled during active disease.

This rearrangement joins TRBV3-1 (or the pseudogene TRBV3-2) to TRBJ2-2; D uncertain. The CDR3 contains 14 residues. Trimming removed 3 bases from V and 5 bases from J, with 10 bases in between. CDR1 is LGHDT and CDR2 is YNNKEL in the germline V gene (reference sequence). CDR3 residues: CASSQSAGTGELFF. The CDR3 nucleotides read TGTGCCAGCAGCCAGTCAGCCGGGACCGGGGAGCTGTTTTTT.

Turning to this clone: This specimen includes other DNA sequences encoding the same CDR3. Here the CDR3 DNA reads TGTGCCAGCAGCGTAGGACAGAAAGAGACCCAGTACTTC. This encodes CASSVGQKETQYF. The rearrangement joins TRBV9 to TRBJ2-5, with D possibly TRBD1 on 5 matching bases. Germline V gene lookup returns CDR1 SGDLS and CDR2 YYNGEE. The CDR3 spans 13 residues. V was clipped by 0 bases and J by 3 bases, with 6 bases between them.

The V call is TRBV19, the J call TRBJ1-5; TRBD1 matches at 7 bases. J lost 7 bases, V lost 8 bases, and 14 bases had no gene match. The CDR3 is 15 amino acids. The germline V gene has CDR1 LNHDA and CDR2 SQIVND (reference sequence). CDR3 residues: CASRGTGAYKQPQHF. The DNA for the CDR3 is TGTGCCAGTCGGGGAACAGGGGCTTATAAACAGCCCCAGCATTTT.

The gene calls are TRBV28 and TRBJ2-2; 8 bases are shared with TRBD1. In germline, CDR1 is MDHEN, CDR2 SYDVKM. V was pared by 5 bases and J by 4 bases, with 3 bases of the junction left unmatched. The CDR3 covers 14 residues. The DNA for the CDR3 is TGTGCCAGCAGTGCAGGGGGCGGCACCGGGGAGCTGTTTTTT. Residues: CASSAGGGTGELFF.

CDR3 sequence reads: CASSVDRARTEAFF. The CDR3 bases are TGTGCCAGCAGTGTAGACAGGGCTCGCACTGAAGCTTTCTTT. The chain uses TRBV6-1 and TRBJ1-1, with 7 bases aligning to TRBD1. In germline, CDR1 is MNHNS, CDR2 SASEGT. The V and J ends lost 4 bases and 4 bases, in that order; junction bases with no gene match: 6. This CDR3 is built from 14 residues.

The chain carries TRBV28 and TRBJ2-3; TRBD1 matches 7 bases. The CDR3 runs 15 residues. Losses at the gene ends were 3 bases for V and 1 base for J; bases not matched to a gene: 4. CDR1 is MDHEN, CDR2 SYDVKM, per germline. The CDR3 nucleotides are TGTGCCAGCAGTTTTTGGGGGACAGGCACAGATACGCAGTATTTT. Protein sequence: CASSFWGTGTDTQYF. Based on the CDR3 plus reference TRBV28 and TRBJ2-3, the full variable domain is DVKVTQSSRYLVKRTGEKVFLECVQDMDHENMFWYRQDPGLGLRLIYFSYDVKMKEKGDIPEGYSVSREKKERFSLILESASTNQTSMYLCASSFWGTGTDTQYFGPGTRLTVL.

The V gene is TRBV4-2, the J gene TRBJ1-4, with D possibly being TRBD1 (5 bases). The CDR3 totals 16 residues. CDR1 and CDR2 from the germline V gene are LGHNA and YNFKEQ. Trimming stripped 4 bases from V and 2 bases from J, with 14 bases between. CDR3 coding DNA: TGTGCCAGCAGCCGCCCGGGGGGACGGACTAATGAAAAACTGTTTTTT. Translation: CASSRPGGRTNEKLFF.